The 26 T cell receptor gamma chains presented below share a single source sample, sequenced in a study of γδ T cells in repeated Plasmodium falciparum infection. Bulk repertoires came from Vgamma9/Vdelta2+ or Vdelta2-negative gammadelta T cells flow-sorted from PBMC. TCRdb called clones from the multiplex PCR reads again using CATT. The table lists about 30,000 gamma-chain clones, under 1.5% of them singletons. Sequenced input: gamma-delta T cells from blood. These receptors came from a pool of human donors (malaria-infected and uninfected, not separated).

In regard to this clone: The TCRdb protein, from a much larger clone, departs from this DNA's translation at residue 4, likely by read error; the protein shown derives from the DNA. This chain connects TRGV9 to TRGJP. In the absence of a J gene in TCRdb, the DNA was matched to germline to assign it here. The CDR3 is made up of 19 amino acids. Germline-derived CDR1 and CDR2 are GITISATS and ISYDGTV (reference sequence). The CDR3 here is CALREAPAGQELGKKIKVF. The CDR3 DNA sequence: TGTGCCTTGCGGGAGGCCCCAGCAGGCCAGGAGTTGGGCAAAAAAATCAAGGTATTT.

This clone appeared many times. The rearrangement uses TRGV8 and TRGJP1. CDR1 is VENAVY, CDR2 YDSYNSRV, per germline. V gave up 5 bases and J gave up 1 base; unmatched junction bases: 4. The CDR3 runs to 14 residues. CDR3 protein: CATWASTTGWFKIF. The CDR3 DNA reads TGTGCCACCTGGGCCTCTACCACTGGTTGGTTCAAGATATTT.

With regard to this clone: This sequence is one base from a far larger clone and is likely a read error. The identical CDR3 is also encoded by other nucleotide sequences in the sample. The V gene is TRGV2; the J gene was not called. The CDR3 runs 13 residues. The V gene's germline CDR1 is EGSNGY and CDR2 YDSYNSKV. The CDR3 coding sequence is TGTGCCACCTGGGACGGGCGAGTTGGAAAGAAACTCTTC. Residues: CATWDGRVGKKLF.

This clone was seen ten or more times. A read error is likely here: a far larger clone is one base away. This specimen includes other DNA sequences encoding the same CDR3. This sequence joins TRGV9 and TRGJP. The J gene, not given by TCRdb, was assigned here from a germline match of the nucleotide sequence. The CDR3 has 18 residues. J gave up 4 bases and V 1 base, and 7 bases lay outside the gene matches. CDR1 and CDR2 from the germline V gene are GITISATS and ISYDGTV (reference sequence). The CDR3 DNA follows: TGTGCCTTGTGGGAGGTTACTCTTCAAGAGTTGGGCAAAAAAATCAAGGTATTT. As protein: CALWEVTLQELGKKIKVF.

Details on this clone: This DNA's translation and the protein TCRdb lists, from a much larger clone, do not match at residue 11, likely due to a read error; the protein shown is translated from the DNA. No J gene was assigned, while the V gene was called as TRGV4. Germline CDR1 is EGSTGY and CDR2 is YDSYTSSV. The CDR3 sequence is 13 residues long. The DNA of the CDR3 is TGTGCCACCTGGGATGGGCTGAGTTATAAGAGACTCTTT. Translating gives CATWDGLSYKRLF.

This clone was picked up a small number of times. The TCRdb record carries a much larger clone's protein, which differs from this DNA's translation at residue 5; a read error is the likely cause, and the protein listed here is the DNA translation. The chain carries TRGV4 and TRGJ1 or TRGJ2. In the absence of a J gene in TCRdb, the DNA was matched to germline to assign it here. CDR1 and CDR2 from the germline V gene are EGSTGY and YDSYTSSV. This CDR3 comprises 12 residues. In DNA form, the CDR3 reads TGTGCCACCTGGGGTGGGTGGTATAAGAAACTCTTT. Encoded protein: CATWGGWYKKLF.

This clone was seen many times. Its ends do not fully match the called genes, so a read error is possible. The chain carries TRGV9 and TRGJP. Germline CDR1 GITISATS, CDR2 ISYDGTV (reference sequence). The CDR3 sequence is 18 residues long. The CDR3 reads CALWEVEREKLCKKIKVF. DNA for the CDR3: TGTGCCTTGTGGGAGGTGGAGAGAGAAAAGTTGTGCAAAAAAATCAAGGTATTT.

This clone has more than one count but fewer than ten. A far larger clone is off by one base, so a read error is likely. The same CDR3 arises from other DNA sequences in this sample as well. The chain couples TRGV9 to TRGJP. TCRdb gives no J gene; it was assigned here by matching the DNA to germline. There are 17 residues in the CDR3. Germline CDR1 GITISATS, CDR2 ISYDGTV (reference sequence). Here the CDR3 DNA reads TGTGCCTTGTGGGACCGAATCAGAGAGCTGGGCAAAAAAATCAAGGTATTT. Translation gives CALWDRIRELGKKIKVF.

At least ten counts were recorded for this clone. The chain carries TRGV2 and TRGJ1 or TRGJ2. Germline CDR1 reads EGSNGY; CDR2 reads YDSYNSKV. CDR3 length: 12 residues. Trimming took 3 bases from V and 3 from J; bases not matched to a gene: 2. This chain's CDR3 is CATWDSYYKKLF. CDR3 in DNA: TGTGCCACCTGGGACTCTTATTATAAGAAACTCTTT.

Regarding this clone: A read error likely explains why the TCRdb protein, taken from a much larger clone, differs from this DNA's translation at residue 6; the protein shown is translated from the DNA. The rearrangement joins TRGV9 to TRGJP. The germline gives CDR1 GITISATS, CDR2 ISYDGTV (reference sequence). This CDR3 is 17 amino acids long. Trimming cost V 3 bases and J 4 bases; bases outside gene matches: 6. This chain's CDR3 is CALWEWTQELGKKIKVF. The DNA for the CDR3 is TGTGCCTTGTGGGAGTGGACCCAAGAGTTGGGCAAAAAAATCAAGGTATTT.

Comment on this clone: The protein held in TCRdb is that of a much larger clone and does not match this DNA's translation at residue 12, likely because of a read error; the protein shown is translated from the DNA. The V gene is TRGV2; the J gene was not called. CDR3 length: 13 amino acids. CDR1 is EGSNGY, CDR2 YDSYNSKV, per germline. CDR3 coding DNA: TGTGCCACCTGGGACGGGACCAGGGGCCAGTTGGTCTTT. This sequence encodes CATWDGTRGQLVF.

This clone occurred a few times. This likely came from a read error, as a far larger clone is one base away. Within the sample, other DNA sequences also encode this same CDR3. The chain combines TRGV9 with TRGJP1. No J gene was available from TCRdb, and it was assigned here by a germline match of the DNA. Germline V lookup: CDR1 GITISATS, CDR2 ISYDGTV (reference sequence). CDR3 size: 14 residues. The ends lost 1 base at V and 9 bases at J; junction bases unmatched: 8. The chain's CDR3 is CALWEVVESWFKIF. CDR3 nucleotide sequence: TGTGCCTTGTGGGAGGTTGTTGAGAGTTGGTTCAAGATATTT.

Regarding this clone: This clone may be a read error of a much larger clone one base away. Additional DNA sequences in this sample encode the identical CDR3. The chain carries TRGV4 and TRGJ1 or TRGJ2. No J gene is reported in TCRdb; it was inferred here by comparing the DNA with germline. The CDR3 has 13 residues. Per the germline V gene, CDR1 is EGSTGY and CDR2 is YDSYTSSV. DNA for the CDR3: TGTGCCACCTGGACCTCGAATTACTATAAGAAACTCTTT. It translates to CATWTSNYYKKLF.

This clone occurred a few times. TCRdb records a much larger clone's protein for this DNA, with a difference at residue 3 that likely arises from a read error; the protein given is the translation of the DNA. CDR3 residues: CAAWDGHSDWIKTF. For the CDR3, the DNA is TGTGCCGCCTGGGATGGGCACAGTGATTGGATCAAGACGTTT. V is TRGV4 and J is TRGJP2. No J gene is reported in TCRdb; it was inferred here by comparing the DNA with germline. CDR1 and CDR2 (germline): EGSTGY, YDSYTSSV. The CDR3 contains 14 residues.

This clone has just a few counts. The protein that TCRdb holds for this DNA derives from a much larger clone and differs from the translated DNA at residue 4, which likely indicates a read error; the protein shown here is translated from the DNA. This chain connects TRGV9 to TRGJ1 or TRGJ2. TCRdb offers no J gene call, so here the DNA was matched to germline to obtain one. This CDR3 has 18 residues. The germline CDR1 and CDR2 sequences are GITISATS and ISYDGTV (reference sequence). This CDR3 reads CALCEVSQGLSNYYKKLF. CDR3 bases: TGTGCCTTGTGTGAGGTATCCCAAGGGCTATCGAATTATTATAAGAAACTCTTT.

There are a few counts of this clone. A far larger clone is a single base away, which makes a read error likely. This CDR3 is CATWELYPKELF. CDR3 bases: TGTGCCACCTGGGAGCTCTACCCTAAGGAACTCTTT. TRGV3 is the V gene, and the J gene was not called. Germline V gives CDR1 VTNTFY, CDR2 YDVSTARD (reference sequence). The CDR3 sequence is 12 residues long.

In the case of this clone: A read error is likely here: a far larger clone is one base away. The same CDR3 also results from other DNA sequences found in this sample. No J gene was called, and the V gene is TRGV9. The CDR3 totals 14 residues. Germline V gene data show CDR1 as GITISATS and CDR2 as ISYDGTV (reference sequence). CDR3 sequence: CALWESCLYYKKLF. The CDR3 region has the DNA TGTGCCTTGTGGGAGTCCTGCCTTTATTATAAGAAGCTCTTT.

This clone was counted ten times or more. A read error is likely here: a far larger clone is one base away. Other DNA sequences in this specimen translate into the identical CDR3. The J gene is TRGJ1 or TRGJ2, the V gene TRGV9. TCRdb is silent on the J gene; assignment here came from matching the DNA to germline. Germline CDR1 is GITISATS and CDR2 is ISYDGTV (reference sequence). The CDR3 has 14 residues. DNA for the CDR3: TGTGCTTTGTGGGAGGTGGGGAATTATTATAAGAAACTCTTT. This sequence encodes CALWEVGNYYKKLF.

This clone was found a few times. This likely reflects a read error, since a far larger clone is one base away. This CDR3 is also generated by other DNA sequences in the sample. The gene calls are TRGV4 and TRGJ1 or TRGJ2. Here the J gene was assigned by germline matching of the DNA, as TCRdb has none. The CDR3 extends over 13 amino acids. J gave up 4 bases and V 5 bases, and 8 bases lay outside the gene matches. Germline V gives CDR1 EGSTGY, CDR2 YDSYTSSV. The CDR3 DNA follows: TGTGCCACCTGGGCGACGAACTATTATAAGAAACTCTTT. It yields the protein CATWATNYYKKLF.

By its share, this clone is medium-sized. V usage is TRGV4 and J usage is TRGJ1 or TRGJ2. Germline lookup yields CDR1 EGSTGY and CDR2 YDSYTSSV. The CDR3 is 12 amino acids. Trimming at V came to 2 bases and at J to 5 bases, leaving 3 bases not matched to a gene. CDR3 amino acids: CATWDDDYKKLF. The CDR3 DNA reads TGTGCCACCTGGGATGATGATTATAAGAAACTCTTT.

This clone was recorded a few times. TCRdb lists the protein of a much larger clone for this DNA, which differs at residue 5, so this is likely a read error; the protein given here is translated from the DNA itself. The chain recombines TRGV9 with TRGJ1 or TRGJ2. TCRdb is silent on the J gene; assignment here came from matching the DNA to germline. J was trimmed by 12 bases and V by 5 bases; bases with no gene match: 16. The germline gives CDR1 GITISATS, CDR2 ISYDGTV (reference sequence). The CDR3 is made up of 13 amino acids. The CDR3 coding sequence is TGTGCCTTGTGGGTGGTCTGTGGGGGCGGGAAACTCTTT. Translating gives CALWVVCGGGKLF.

A remark on this clone: The protein held in TCRdb is that of a much larger clone and does not match this DNA's translation at residue 5, likely because of a read error; the protein shown is translated from the DNA. The chain links TRGV3 to TRGJ1 or TRGJ2. The CDR3 contains 13 residues. Looked up from germline, CDR1 is VTNTFY and CDR2 is YDVSTARD (reference sequence). J was trimmed by 4 bases and V by 5 bases; bases with no gene match: 8. The CDR3 loop is CATWVSWYYKKLF. DNA for the CDR3: TGTGCCACCTGGGTCTCGTGGTATTATAAGAAACTCTTT.

There are a few counts of this clone. The protein that TCRdb holds for this DNA derives from a much larger clone and differs from the translated DNA at residue 12, which likely indicates a read error; the protein shown here is translated from the DNA. No J gene call was made, and the V gene is TRGV2. The CDR3 loop spans 14 amino acids. Germline V gene sequence: CDR1 EGSNGY, CDR2 YDSYNSKV. The CDR3 reads CATWDGPNYYKNLF. In DNA, the CDR3 is TGTGCCACCTGGGACGGACCAAATTATTATAAGAATCTCTTT.

Regarding this clone: TCRdb's entry gives the protein of a much larger clone, which mismatches this DNA's translation at residue 10, likely from a read error; the protein reported here is translated from the DNA. The chain is built from TRGV9 and TRGJP. No J gene is reported in TCRdb; it was inferred here by comparing the DNA with germline. This CDR3 region has 18 residues. The germline CDR1 and CDR2 sequences are GITISATS and ISYDGTV (reference sequence). V trimming: 2 bases; J trimming: 9 bases; junction bases outside the gene matches: 13. CDR3 amino acids: CALWEATLLVLGKKIKVF. In DNA form, the CDR3 reads TGTGCCTTGTGGGAGGCCACCTTACTGGTGTTGGGCAAAAAAATCAAGGTATTT.

This clone was picked up a small number of times. TCRdb's listed protein matches a much larger clone and diverges from this DNA's translation at residue 9, likely through a read error; the protein shown comes from the DNA. The V gene is TRGV4, the J gene TRGJ1 or TRGJ2. Since TCRdb gives no J gene, matching the DNA to germline was used here to assign it. CDR3 length: 12 residues. Germline V CDR1 and CDR2: EGSTGY, YDSYTSSV. Here the CDR3 DNA reads TGTGCCACCTGGGATTCTCGTTATAGGAAACTCTTT. The encoded protein is CATWDSRYRKLF.

The chain joins TRGV9 to TRGJ1 or TRGJ2. TCRdb does not report a J gene; here it was assigned by matching the DNA to germline references. V trimming: 9 bases; J trimming: 7 bases; junction bases outside the gene matches: 21. The length of the CDR3 is 15 residues. Looked up from germline, CDR1 is GITISATS and CDR2 is ISYDGTV (reference sequence). DNA of the CDR3: TGTGCCTTGGAACGGGAGAAGACATTTGGGTATAAGAAACTCTTT. It is translated as CALEREKTFGYKKLF.